This entry is about one T cell receptor (beta chain). Its target is unknown. In the source study's methods: TCRs per sample had a median of around 98,000 and ranged from roughly 20,000 to 690,600. TCRdb re-derived calls from the RACE reads in MiXCR, one entry per CDR3 protein. TCRdb's processing, not the study's, gives the V and J calls here. The repertoire consists of tens of thousands of distinct CDR3 sequences, with roughly a tenth occurring once and the leading ten covering around 2.2%. This sample is part of a study of human T cells and chemical hapten exposure. Time point denoted: patch test 1, 2 weeks after DPC sensitization. Treatment specified: therapeutic diphenylcyclopropenone sensitization with weekly scalp DPC. Study outcomes and limitations: Counts of expanded TCRs at PT1 were positively correlated with patch test score. TCRs exceeding a frequency of 1 in 1000 stayed unchanged under DPC sensitization. Each of the donors had alopecia, so their immune responses may not resemble those of healthy people.

The CDR3 consists of 15 residues. The germline V gene has CDR1 DFQATT and CDR2 SNEGSKA (reference sequence). V was shortened by 0 bases and J by 6 bases, with 16 bases between the two germline ends. The source material was whole blood, sampled in connection with sensitization to the hapten diphenylcyclopropenone (DPC). This rearrangement joins TRBV20-1 to TRBJ2-3; D may be TRBD1 (5 bases). This clonotype originated in a middle-aged man with alopecia areata. Some clones in this sample may be carry-over from other donors' samples. The CDR3 protein is CSARDDLRGFDTQYF. DNA of the CDR3: TGCAGTGCTAGAGATGATTTAAGGGGATTCGATACGCAGTATTTT.